Included here is one T cell receptor beta chain sequence, with context. The sample is drawn from a study of blood T cell repertoires in COVID-19. Study-wide context: Sites across the United States, Italy and Spain contributed samples from acute and convalescent COVID-19. From T cells, B-cell-depleted T cells, or PBMCs came the material, which was cDNA or gDNA.

Trimming stripped 2 bases from V and 6 bases from J, with 19 bases between. The CDR3 has 16 amino acids. From germline, CDR1 is MDHEN and CDR2 SYDVKM. The authors' processing: How many nucleated cells were present was estimated from reference gene primer amplification. Repertoires were generated with immunoSEQ multiplex PCR, while TCRdb's copy carries only in-frame clones and drops some. That table gives V, J and clone size, and the DNA gave D and trimming. The table lists 220,000 or so clones, about 80% of them singletons. The TCR sequence derives from a woman in her thirties or forties with acute COVID-19. The chain uses TRBV28 and TRBJ1-2, with a weak D call TRBD1 (5 bases). The sequenced sample was PBMCs or T cells enriched from blood (not recorded which). CDR3 loop: CASSLGLFWAGNGYTF. The CDR3 DNA sequence: TGTGCCAGCAGTTTAGGCCTTTTCTGGGCAGGGAATGGCTACACCTTC.